A selection of T cell receptor beta chains follows, all from one sample in a study of graft-versus-host responses after intestinal transplantation. TCRdb's table, derived via immunoSEQ multiplex PCR, lists solely in-frame clones and lacks some. The top ten clones hold around 6% of a sample with some 90,000 clones, 75% to 95% of them seen once. For these TCRs, the target antigens are not known. Material: unstimulated CD8+ T cells sorted from spleen or lymph node cells, obtained before intestinal transplant. These receptors originate from a human donor who received an intestinal transplant. CDR3s include the opening cysteine and the closing phenylalanine or tryptophan. D genes are given only for firm matches. Clone size is stated in some rows and not others, as once, few, many or a class when expanded.

V gene	J gene	D gene	clone size	CDR3 protein	CDR3 DNA
TRBV4-2	TRBJ1-1	.	.	CASSQEGGLSTEAFF	TGTGCCAGCAGCCAAGAGGGGGGACTTTCCACTGAAGCTTTCTTT
TRBV5-4	TRBJ2-2	.	.	CASSLGAGELFF	TGTGCCAGCAGCTTGGGGGCCGGGGAGCTGTTTTTT
TRBV5-6	TRBJ2-7	.	few	CASSLDRLPYEQYF	TGTGCCAGCAGCTTGGATAGGCTGCCCTACGAGCAGTACTTC
TRBV29-1	TRBJ1-3	.	.	CSADDSSGNTIYF	TGCAGCGCAGACGACAGTTCTGGAAACACCATATATTTT
TRBV9	TRBJ1-4	TRBD1	.	CASSFGQAQGGEKLFF	TGTGCCAGCAGCTTTGGACAGGCCCAAGGGGGTGAAAAACTGTTTTTT
TRBV6-1	TRBJ1-3	TRBD1	.	CASRDREASGNTIYF	TGTGCCAGCAGGGACAGGGAGGCCTCTGGAAACACCATATATTTT
TRBV7-3	TRBJ2-1	TRBD2	.	CASSLASGGFSYNEQFF	TGTGCCAGCAGCTTGGCTAGCGGGGGGTTCTCCTACAATGAGCAGTTCTTC
TRBV19	TRBJ1-5	TRBD1	.	CASIGTGEGNQPQHF	TGTGCCAGTATTGGGACAGGGGAGGGCAATCAGCCCCAGCATTTT
TRBV29-1	TRBJ1-1	TRBD1	.	CSEDTGGTEAFF	TGCAGCGAGGACACAGGGGGCACTGAAGCTTTCTTT
TRBV9	TRBJ2-6	.	.	CASSPLTGLVLSGANVLTF	TGTGCCAGCAGCCCCCTCACAGGATTAGTTTTGTCTGGGGCCAACGTCCTGACTTTC
TRBV19	TRBJ2-7	.	.	CATAESLYEQYF	TGTGCCACCGCGGAATCCCTCTACGAGCAGTACTTC
TRBV11-2	TRBJ2-7	.	.	CASSLESEEYEQYF	TGTGCCAGCAGCTTAGAGTCGGAGGAGTACGAGCAGTACTTC
TRBV6-1	TRBJ2-7	.	.	CASRHPGLRDYEQYF	TGTGCCAGCAGACACCCGGGACTTCGGGACTACGAGCAGTACTTC
TRBV14	TRBJ2-3	TRBD1	.	CASSAGQGFFSDTQYF	TGTGCCAGCAGCGCCGGACAGGGTTTCTTTTCAGATACGCAGTATTTT
TRBV29-1	TRBJ1-3	.	.	CSVEPELSGNTIYF	TGCAGCGTTGAGCCCGAGCTCTCTGGAAACACCATATATTTT